These 31 T cell receptor beta chains were all obtained from the same sample, sequenced in a study of cytotoxic CD8 clonotypes in ibrutinib-treated CLL. Some clones are missing from TCRdb's copy, which holds only in-frame ones; the method was immunoSEQ multiplex PCR. There are roughly 20,000 clones in the sample; around 70% occur only once, and roughly 26% lies in the top ten. This specimen consisted of PBMCs, obtained before ibrutinib treatment. All receptors derive from a human donor with chronic lymphocytic leukemia.

The J gene is TRBJ2-1, the V gene TRBV7-9, with D possibly matching TRBD2 (5 bases). V was shortened by 6 bases and J by 5 bases, with 8 bases between the two germline ends. Germline lookup yields CDR1 SEHNR and CDR2 FQNEAQ (reference sequence). The CDR3 is made up of 12 amino acids. CDR3 protein: CASSRTDNEQFF. DNA of the CDR3: TGTGCCAGCAGTCGGACTGACAATGAGCAGTTCTTC. The full variable domain, its missing parts supplied by reference TRBV7-9 and TRBJ2-1, is DTGVSQNPRHKITKRGQNVTFRCDPISEHNRLYWYRQTLGQGPEFLTYFQNEAQLEKSRLLSDRFSAERPKGSFSTLEIQRTEQGDSAMYLCASSRTDNEQFFGPGTRLTVL.

This clone was recorded only once. The chain employs TRBV16 and TRBJ1-5; possible D gene TRBD1, 5 bases. The CDR3 consists of 15 residues. Germline V gives CDR1 KGHSY, CDR2 FQNENV. The V end lost 5 bases, the J end lost 4 bases, and 15 bases lay between the germline ends. DNA of the CDR3: TGTGCCAGCAGCAACAACCCCGGGGCGAATCAGCCCCAGCATTTT. It encodes CASSNNPGANQPQHF.

About this clone: An end of the junction does not agree with germline; a read error may underlie this. The chain joins TRBV5-4 to TRBJ2-3; tentative D call: TRBD1 (5 bases). The CDR3 has 18 residues. Germline CDR1 and CDR2: SGHNT and YYREEE (reference sequence). The CDR3 region is CASSLGVSTKIDTGTQYF. The CDR3 bases are TGTGCCAGCAGCTTGGGAGTATCTACGAAAATCGACACAGGTACGCAGTATTTT.

The genes are TRBV5-1 and TRBJ2-5; D gene ambiguous. The CDR3 spans 15 residues. V was trimmed by 4 bases and J by 0 bases, leaving 13 bases between them. In germline, CDR1 is SGHRS, CDR2 YFSETQ. CDR3 sequence (DNA): TGCGCCAGCAGCGAGACCCTCGAAGACCAAGAGACCCAGTACTTC. It specifies CASSETLEDQETQYF. Full variable domain (outside the CDR3, taken from reference TRBV5-1 and TRBJ2-5): KAGVTQTPRYLIKTRGQQVTLSCSPISGHRSVSWYQQTPGQGLQFLFEYFSETQRNKGNFPGRFSGRQFSNSRSEMNVSTLELGDSALYLCASSETLEDQETQYFGPGTRLLVL.

V usage is TRBV7-2 and J usage is TRBJ1-3; no clear D. Germline CDR1 SGHTA, CDR2 FQGNSA. Trimming stripped 0 bases from V and 6 bases from J, with 21 bases between. The CDR3 is 18 residues long. The CDR3 sequence is CASSLARILLEPENTIYF. CDR3 sequence (DNA): TGTGCCAGCAGCTTAGCGCGTATTTTGTTAGAGCCCGAAAACACCATATATTTT.

V is TRBV2 and J is TRBJ2-5; D is unresolved. Trimming stripped 3 bases from V and 2 bases from J, with 10 bases between. CDR1 and CDR2 from the germline V gene are SNHLY and FYNNEI. This CDR3 is 14 amino acids long. CDR3 loop: CASSDTASQETQYF. CDR3 DNA sequence: TGTGCCAGCAGTGACACAGCCTCGCAAGAGACCCAGTACTTC.

V is TRBV29-1 and J is TRBJ2-7; D may be TRBD1 or TRBD2 (6 bases each). The CDR3 is 13 residues long. The ends were cut back, 7 bases at V and 1 base at J, with 14 bases in the middle. Germline lookup yields CDR1 SQVTM and CDR2 ANQGSEA. The CDR3, as DNA: TGCAGCGCGGGCGGGACACCATCCTACGAGCAGTACTTC. Translated, it gives CSAGGTPSYEQYF.

The chain has TRBV28 and TRBJ2-7; the D gene is possibly TRBD2 (5 bases). CDR1 is MDHEN, CDR2 SYDVKM, per germline. The V end was cut by 8 bases, the J end by 2 bases, with 16 bases between. The CDR3 extends over 14 amino acids. The CDR3 region is CASGLPDGTYEQYF. The DNA of the CDR3 is TGTGCCAGCGGACTCCCGGACGGTACCTACGAGCAGTACTTC.

This clone was observed once. The genes are TRBV9 and TRBJ2-7, with 9 bases that match TRBD2. Looked up from germline, CDR1 is SGDLS and CDR2 is YYNGEE. The CDR3 runs 15 residues. V lost 3 bases, J lost 3 bases, and 7 bases stayed unmatched. CDR3 coding DNA: TGTGCCAGCAGCGCGACTAGCGGATCCCACTACGAGCAGTACTTC. Its translation is CASSATSGSHYEQYF.

This clone was counted once. The V and J genes are TRBV28 and TRBJ2-5, with D possibly being TRBD1 (6 bases). The CDR3 totals 18 residues. The V end was cut by 3 bases, the J end by 4 bases, with 24 bases between. Germline V gives CDR1 MDHEN, CDR2 SYDVKM. CDR3 in DNA: TGTGCCAGCAGTTTGACAGGAGTGGACTCTGCTCAGGTAGAGACCCAGTACTTC. Translation: CASSLTGVDSAQVETQYF. The whole variable domain, remainder taken from reference TRBV28 and TRBJ2-5, is DVKVTQSSRYLVKRTGEKVFLECVQDMDHENMFWYRQDPGLGLRLIYFSYDVKMKEKGDIPEGYSVSREKKERFSLILESASTNQTSMYLCASSLTGVDSAQVETQYFGPGTRLLVL.

The chain carries TRBV2 and TRBJ2-2; the D gene is possibly TRBD1 (6 bases). V lost 4 bases and J 0 bases, leaving 6 bases between the germline ends. CDR3 length: 14 residues. Germline CDR1 SNHLY, CDR2 FYNNEI. CDR3 sequence (DNA): TGTGCCAGCAGTGGACAGGCGAACACCGGGGAGCTGTTTTTT. It translates to CASSGQANTGELFF.

This chain connects TRBV6-6 to TRBJ2-5, with D perhaps TRBD1 (6 bases). CDR3 length: 14 amino acids. V was shortened by 6 bases and J by 1 base, with 12 bases between the two germline ends. Per the germline V gene, CDR1 is MNHNY and CDR2 is SVGAGI (reference sequence). CDR3 loop: CASRPTGPQETQYF. The CDR3 nucleotides are TGTGCCAGCAGACCTACAGGGCCCCAAGAGACCCAGTACTTC.

The CDR3 DNA reads TGTGCCAGCTCACCGGCGCCTCCTGTCAGGGGGAGGTTTAACTATGGCTACACCTTC. This translates into CASSPAPPVRGRFNYGYTF. The chain employs TRBV18 and TRBJ1-2; 7 bases are shared with TRBD1. The CDR3 spans 19 residues. CDR1 and CDR2 from the germline V gene are KGHSH and LQKENI. V trimming: 3 bases; J trimming: 1 base; junction bases outside the gene matches: 17.

The V and J genes are TRBV6-1 and TRBJ2-7; D uncertain. The V gene's germline CDR1 is MNHNS and CDR2 SASEGT. The V end was cut by 5 bases, the J end by 0 bases, with 11 bases between. The CDR3 spans 14 residues. CDR3 in amino acids: CASSQTTDSYEQYF. Here the CDR3 DNA reads TGTGCCAGCAGTCAGACCACCGACTCCTACGAGCAGTACTTC.

This chain uses TRBV6-5 with TRBJ2-3; 9 bases are a match to TRBD1. Germline V lookup: CDR1 MNHEY, CDR2 SVGAGI. With 6 bases clipped from V and 13 bases from J, the junction kept 5 bases outside the gene matches. The CDR3 runs 11 residues. For the CDR3, the DNA is TGTGCCAGCAGCCGGGACAGGGAGGAGTATTTT. This codes for CASSRDREEYF.

The table lists this clone with a few counts. The gene calls are TRBV6-1 and TRBJ1-5; D remains ambiguous. V shed 1 base and J shed 3 bases, with 10 bases lying between them. The CDR3 length is 15 residues. Per germline, CDR1 MNHNS and CDR2 SASEGT. The DNA for the CDR3 is TGTGCCAGCAGTGAAGGGGCTAATATCAATCAGCCCCAGCATTTT. It codes for CASSEGANINQPQHF.

The chain uses TRBV19 and TRBJ2-1; D is perhaps TRBD1 or TRBD2 (5 bases each). V gave up 4 bases and J gave up 9 bases, with 16 bases separating them. Germline-derived CDR1 and CDR2 are LNHDA and SQIVND (reference sequence). The CDR3 loop spans 14 amino acids. This CDR3 is CASSNANTRGEQFF. The CDR3 DNA reads as TGTGCCAGTAGTAACGCGAACACTAGGGGTGAGCAGTTCTTC.

The rearrangement links TRBV7-2 to TRBJ2-7; possibly TRBD1 for D (5 bases). The CDR3 consists of 14 residues. CDR1 is SGHTA and CDR2 is FQGNSA in the germline V gene. Between the trimmed V and J ends, which lost 1 base and 4 bases, there was a span of 11 bases. The CDR3 DNA reads as TGTGCCAGCAGCTTAGATTGGGGCTTTTACGAGCAGTACTTC. This codes for CASSLDWGFYEQYF. Full variable domain (outside the CDR3, taken from reference TRBV7-2 and TRBJ2-7): GAGVSQSPSNKVTEKGKDVELRCDPISGHTALYWYRQSLGQGLEFLIYFQGNSAPDKSGLPSDRFSAERTGGSVSTLTIQRTQQEDSAVYLCASSLDWGFYEQYFGPGTRLTVT.

The rearrangement joins TRBV19 to TRBJ1-4; 8 nucleotides agree with TRBD1. This CDR3 spans 15 amino acids. CDR1 is LNHDA and CDR2 is SQIVND in the germline V gene (reference sequence). The trim removed 4 bases at V and 7 bases at J, leaving 8 bases unmatched. The chain's CDR3 is CASSTSGGWGEKLFF. DNA for the CDR3: TGTGCCAGTAGTACCTCAGGGGGCTGGGGTGAAAAACTGTTTTTT.

The chain recombines TRBV18 with TRBJ2-5, with 7 bases lining up with TRBD1. The CDR3 length is 15 residues. J was trimmed by 3 bases and V by 6 bases; bases with no gene match: 10. Germline lookup yields CDR1 KGHSH and CDR2 LQKENI. The CDR3 nucleotides read TGTGCCAGCTCCCCCTGGGACAGTAGAAAAGAGACCCAGTACTTC. Residues: CASSPWDSRKETQYF.

The table lists this clone with a few counts. The rearrangement uses TRBV6-5 and TRBJ2-2; no firm D call. V shed 4 bases and J shed 1 base, with 7 bases lying between them. Germline CDR1 is MNHEY and CDR2 is SVGAGI. The CDR3 runs to 14 residues. CDR3 region: CASSSPLNTGELFF. In DNA form, the CDR3 reads TGTGCCAGCAGTTCGCCTTTGAACACCGGGGAGCTGTTTTTT.

The rearrangement joins TRBV6-5 to TRBJ2-5; no reliable D call. Trimming cost V 2 bases and J 5 bases, with 3 bases left between them. This CDR3 region has 11 residues. Germline V lookup: CDR1 MNHEY, CDR2 SVGAGI. The CDR3 reads CASSYGETQYF. The CDR3 coding sequence is TGTGCCAGCAGTTACGGGGAGACCCAGTACTTC.

The chain uses TRBV6-5 and TRBJ2-1, with TRBD2 identical over 13 bases. The germline gives CDR1 MNHEY, CDR2 SVGAGI. The V gene end was trimmed by 5 bases and the J gene end by 7 bases; junction bases not matched to a gene: 2. This CDR3 contains 14 residues. Here the CDR3 DNA reads TGTGCCAGCAGTGGGACTAGCGGGATAAATGAGCAGTTCTTC. As protein: CASSGTSGINEQFF.

The chain couples TRBV5-1 to TRBJ2-1; 8 bases align to TRBD1. CDR3 length: 14 residues. CDR1 is SGHRS, CDR2 YFSETQ, per germline. V was pared by 4 bases and J by 7 bases, with 7 bases of the junction left unmatched. This chain's CDR3 is CASSPGQGANEQFF. CDR3 in DNA: TGCGCCAGCAGCCCAGGGCAGGGGGCAAATGAGCAGTTCTTC. The full variable domain, with the rest looked up from reference TRBV5-1 and TRBJ2-1, is KAGVTQTPRYLIKTRGQQVTLSCSPISGHRSVSWYQQTPGQGLQFLFEYFSETQRNKGNFPGRFSGRQFSNSRSEMNVSTLELGDSALYLCASSPGQGANEQFFGPGTRLTVL.

This clone occurred a few times. CDR3 region: CASSLAGAGGETQYF. The CDR3 bases are TGTGCCAGCAGCTTGGCGGGAGCAGGGGGAGAGACCCAGTACTTC. The chain joins TRBV9 to TRBJ2-5; D tentatively reads TRBD1 or TRBD2 (7 bases each). Germline CDR1 reads SGDLS; CDR2 reads YYNGEE. The V end was cut by 4 bases, the J end by 4 bases, with 17 bases between. The CDR3 is 15 residues long.

V gene TRBV5-1 combines with J gene TRBJ2-7; D may be TRBD2 (7 bases). The CDR3 runs to 16 residues. The V end lost 0 bases, the J end lost 0 bases, and 13 bases lay between the germline ends. Germline CDR1 reads SGHRS; CDR2 reads YFSETQ. This CDR3 is CASSLVWGGNSYEQYF. The DNA for the CDR3 is TGCGCCAGCAGCTTGGTGTGGGGGGGCAACTCCTACGAGCAGTACTTC.

This clone showed up just a few times. The chain has TRBV5-1 and TRBJ2-3; maybe TRBD1 (6 bases). Trimming left V 2 bases short and J 5 bases short, with 12 bases between. The CDR3 totals 14 residues. Germline assignment: CDR1 SGHRS and CDR2 YFSETQ. The CDR3 sequence: CASSFRDKRDTQYF. In nucleotides, the CDR3 is TGCGCCAGCAGCTTCCGGGACAAGAGAGATACGCAGTATTTT.

This clone appeared a single time. V gene TRBV10-3 combines with J gene TRBJ2-7, with a tentative D call TRBD1 (6 bases). CDR3 length: 15 residues. In germline, CDR1 is ENHRY, CDR2 SYGVKD. Trimming pared 6 bases from V and 3 bases from J, leaving 18 bases between. CDR3 region: CAISSRGQTSYEQYF. The CDR3 DNA reads as TGTGCCATCAGCTCAAGAGGACAGACAAGCTACGAGCAGTACTTC.

This clone was observed a handful of times. The chain links TRBV10-3 to TRBJ2-1, with 10 bases aligning to TRBD2. The ends lost 2 bases at V and 5 bases at J; junction bases unmatched: 12. Looked up from germline, CDR1 is ENHRY and CDR2 is SYGVKD. The CDR3 consists of 18 residues. The CDR3 coding sequence is TGTGCCATCAGTGAGACCTTTGTAGCGGGAGGAATGAACAATGAGCAGTTCTTC. This translates into CAISETFVAGGMNNEQFF.

The rearrangement links TRBV29-1 to TRBJ2-5, with 9 bases aligning to TRBD1. CDR3 length equals 13 residues. Trimming cost V 7 bases and J 2 bases; bases outside gene matches: 5. Germline V gives CDR1 SQVTM, CDR2 ANQGSEA. The CDR3 bases are TGCAGCGCCAAAGGGACAGGGCAAGAGACCCAGTACTTC. This gives the protein CSAKGTGQETQYF.

The gene calls are TRBV29-1 and TRBJ2-7; the D is unclear. The germline V gene encodes CDR1 SQVTM and CDR2 ANQGSEA. This CDR3 is 13 amino acids long. V was trimmed by 4 bases and J by 6 bases, leaving 16 bases between them. Here the CDR3 DNA reads TGCAGCGTTGGGCCCTCTCTACAGAGCGAGCAGTACTTC. Translating it yields CSVGPSLQSEQYF.